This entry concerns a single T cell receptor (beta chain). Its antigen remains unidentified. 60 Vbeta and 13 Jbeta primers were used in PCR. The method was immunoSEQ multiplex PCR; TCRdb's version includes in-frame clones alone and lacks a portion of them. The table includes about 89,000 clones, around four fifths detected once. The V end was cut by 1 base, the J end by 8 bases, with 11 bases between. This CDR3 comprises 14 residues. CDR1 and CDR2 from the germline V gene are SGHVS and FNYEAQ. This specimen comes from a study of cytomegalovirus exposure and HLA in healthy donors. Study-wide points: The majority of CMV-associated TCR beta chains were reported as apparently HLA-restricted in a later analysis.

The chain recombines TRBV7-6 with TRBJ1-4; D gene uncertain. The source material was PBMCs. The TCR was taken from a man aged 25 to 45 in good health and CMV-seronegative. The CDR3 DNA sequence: TGTGCCAGCAGCTTAGGGTCAGGTAACGAAAAACTGTTTTTT. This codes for CASSLGSGNEKLFF. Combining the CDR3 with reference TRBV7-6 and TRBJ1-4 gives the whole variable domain GAGVSQSPRYKVTKRGQDVALRCDPISGHVSLYWYRQALGQGPEFLTYFNYEAQQDKSGLPNDRFSAERPEGSISTLTIQRTEQRDSAMYRCASSLGSGNEKLFFGSGTQLSVL.